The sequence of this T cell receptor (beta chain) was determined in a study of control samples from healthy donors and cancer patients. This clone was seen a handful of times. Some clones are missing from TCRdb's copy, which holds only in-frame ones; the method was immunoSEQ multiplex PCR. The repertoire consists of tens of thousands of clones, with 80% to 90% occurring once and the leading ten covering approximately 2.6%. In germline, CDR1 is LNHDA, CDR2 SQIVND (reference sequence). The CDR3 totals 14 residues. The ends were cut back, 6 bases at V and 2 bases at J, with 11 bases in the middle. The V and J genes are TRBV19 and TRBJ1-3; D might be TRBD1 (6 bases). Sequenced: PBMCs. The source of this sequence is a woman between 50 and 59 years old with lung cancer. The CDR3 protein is CASRNQGTGNTIYF. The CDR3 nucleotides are TGTGCCAGTAGAAATCAGGGGACTGGAAACACCATATATTTT.